Listed below are T cell receptor beta chains from one sample, sequenced in a study of cytomegalovirus exposure and HLA in healthy donors. Assay used: immunoSEQ multiplex PCR; TCRdb lists only in-frame clones, some missing. The table shows 85,000 to 120,000 clones, with 65% to 85% occurring only once. Specimen: PBMCs. The receptors were gathered from a male donor in good health and CMV-seropositive. Both conserved end residues are part of each CDR3. D genes are given only for firm matches. Where a row states a size, it is once, few, many or the class of an expanded clone; other rows omit it.

NA | TRBJ2-1 | NA | TRBV16 | CASSYQGKGVEFF | TGTGCCAGCAGCTACCAGGGGAAAGGGGTCGAGTTCTTC
NA | TRBJ1-3 | NA | TRBV5-1 | CASSLTRNSGNTIYF | TGCGCCAGCAGCCTAACTAGGAACTCTGGAAACACCATATATTTT
NA | TRBJ2-5 | NA | TRBV29-1 | CSVEKQQETQYF | TGCAGCGTTGAAAAACAGCAAGAGACCCAGTACTTC
NA | TRBJ2-1 | NA | TRBV28 | CASKKTTHYNEQFF | TGTGCCAGTAAAAAGACAACGCACTACAATGAGCAGTTCTTC
TRBD2 | TRBJ2-1 | NA | TRBV4-1 | CASSLRTSGDSYNEQFF | TGCGCCAGCAGCCTTCGGACTAGCGGAGATTCCTACAATGAGCAGTTCTTC
TRBD2 | TRBJ2-7 | once | TRBV6-5 | CASSYSASGSYEQYF | TGTGCCAGCAGTTACTCGGCTAGCGGGAGTTACGAGCAGTACTTC
NA | TRBJ2-5 | NA | TRBV30 | CAWSVPGQETQYF | TGCGCCTGGAGTGTACCAGGGCAAGAGACCCAGTACTTC
NA | TRBJ2-7 | NA | TRBV6-1 | CASSVVWEYYEQYF | TGTGCCAGCAGTGTGGTTTGGGAGTACTACGAGCAGTACTTC
TRBD1 | TRBJ2-1 | NA | TRBV28 | CASSFGQGAYNEQFF | TGTGCCAGCAGTTTTGGGCAGGGGGCTTACAATGAGCAGTTCTTC
TRBD1 | TRBJ1-5 | NA | TRBV7-9 | CASSLQGATNQPQHF | TGTGCCAGCAGCTTACAGGGGGCAACTAATCAGCCCCAGCATTTT
NA | TRBJ2-3 | NA | TRBV4-3 | CASSQDIGQTQYF | TGCGCCAGCAGCCAAGATATTGGGCAAACGCAGTATTTT
TRBD2 | TRBJ2-5 | NA | TRBV4-1 | CASSQAGSSGRAVETQYF | TGCGCCAGCAGCCAAGCTGGGTCTAGCGGGAGGGCCGTTGAGACCCAGTACTTC
TRBD2 | TRBJ2-5 | NA | TRBV7-2 | CASSDNIAGVQETQYF | TGTGCCAGCAGCGATAACATAGCGGGAGTACAAGAGACCCAGTACTTC
TRBD2 | TRBJ2-7 | NA | TRBV30 | CAWSGEGRGEQYF | TGTGCCTGGAGCGGGGAGGGCCGGGGGGAGCAGTACTTC
TRBD1 | TRBJ2-5 | few | TRBV11-1 | CASRTGTVNQETQYF | TGTGCCAGCAGAACCGGGACAGTCAACCAAGAGACCCAGTACTTC
TRBD1 | TRBJ2-3 | once | TRBV6-4 | CASSSLDRADTQYF | TGTGCTAGCAGCTCTCTGGACAGGGCAGATACGCAGTATTTT
NA | TRBJ1-2 | NA | TRBV6-5 | CASSQGPSGGYPF | TGTGCCAGCAGCCAGGGGCCCTCTGGGGGCTACCCCTTC
TRBD2 | TRBJ2-7 | once | TRBV5-1 | CASSGTSGLRWGDSYEQYF | TGCGCCAGCAGCGGGACTAGCGGGCTCCGATGGGGGGACAGCTACGAGCAGTACTTC
NA | TRBJ1-4 | NA | TRBV28 | CASSPFPTVEKLFF | TGTGCCAGCAGTCCTTTCCCGACAGTCGAAAAACTGTTTTTT
TRBD2 | TRBJ2-1 | NA | TRBV6-5 | CATGEGPYNEQFF | TGTGCCACCGGGGAGGGGCCCTACAATGAGCAGTTCTTC
NA | TRBJ2-1 | NA | TRBV6-5 | CASGANEQFF | TGTGCCAGCGGGGCGAATGAGCAGTTCTTC
TRBD1 | TRBJ2-7 | NA | TRBV4-1 | CASSLQGPLISEQYF | TGCGCCAGCAGCCTACAGGGGCCCCTGATTAGCGAGCAGTACTTC
TRBD2 | TRBJ2-2 | NA | TRBV7-6 | CASSFRLAGGGGELFF | TGTGCCAGCAGCTTTCGACTAGCGGGGGGCGGCGGGGAGCTGTTTTTT
NA | TRBJ2-7 | NA | TRBV11-2 | CASSLGAGIPYEQYF | TGTGCCAGCAGCTTAGGGGCGGGGATCCCCTACGAGCAGTACTTC